A single T cell receptor beta chain is shown here with its context. This entry comes from a study of sequential checkpoint blockade in melanoma. Turning to the study itself: TCRbeta immunosequencing was performed on DNA from fewer than 95 pretreatment melanoma tumor samples.

Treatment noted: randomized to nivolumab then ipilimumab (arm A) or the reverse (arm B). Trimming left V 5 bases short and J 8 bases short, with 24 bases between. In germline, CDR1 is MNHGY, CDR2 SAAAGT. This CDR3 has 16 amino acids. Sequencing used immunoSEQ multiplex PCR; TCRdb keeps in-frame clones, though not all of them. Among roughly 8,000 clones listed, 28% were seen once. The input for sequencing was tumor tissue (inferred from file names), taken from a patient given nivolumab and ipilimumab in sequence. This receptor was taken from a human donor with melanoma. The rearrangement uses TRBV6-8 and TRBJ1-2; TRBD1 might be the D (5 bases). CDR3 nucleotide sequence: TGTGCCAGCAGTACCGGGGCAGGTACCTCCGTAAGAGGCTACACCTTC. Translation gives CASSTGAGTSVRGYTF.